These 5 T cell receptor beta chains share one sample of origin, sequenced in a study of T cell changes during pregnancy in multiple sclerosis. Repertoires were generated with immunoSEQ multiplex PCR, while TCRdb's copy carries only in-frame clones and drops some. The repertoire holds about 93,000 clones, with about 92% as singletons. The material sequenced was peripheral blood, taken after pregnancy. Every receptor here comes from a female donor with multiple sclerosis, enrolled in a pregnancy study.

V and J are TRBV18 and TRBJ1-1, with 8 bases identical to TRBD1. Germline trimming cut 8 bases from V and 5 bases from J; bases unmatched to any gene: 10. Per germline, CDR1 KGHSH and CDR2 LQKENI. The CDR3 contains 14 residues. The CDR3 nucleotides read TGTGCCAGCCAGGAGCAGGGGGCGCAGACTGAAGCTTTCTTT. It codes for CASQEQGAQTEAFF.

The V gene is TRBV5-5, the J gene TRBJ2-7, with D perhaps TRBD1 (5 bases). V dropped 0 bases and J dropped 6 bases, with 13 bases sitting between them. CDR3 length equals 14 residues. The germline V gene has CDR1 SGHKS and CDR2 YYEKEE (reference sequence). The CDR3 nucleotides are TGTGCCAGCAGCTTGGGGGGCCCGTCGGGCGAGCAGTACTTC. This sequence encodes CASSLGGPSGEQYF.

The V gene is TRBV10-3, the J gene TRBJ2-5; TRBD2 might be the D (6 bases). This CDR3 contains 17 residues. V lost 3 bases and J lost 1, with 18 bases in between. Germline lookup yields CDR1 ENHRY and CDR2 SYGVKD. In DNA, the CDR3 is TGTGCCATCAGTGAACCCCCACTAGCTACGGGCCAAGAGACCCAGTACTTC. Translated, it gives CAISEPPLATGQETQYF.

The V and J genes are TRBV28 and TRBJ1-2; D ambiguous. Per germline, CDR1 MDHEN and CDR2 SYDVKM. Trimming left V 3 bases short and J 2 bases short, with 4 bases between. This CDR3 spans 12 amino acids. In DNA form, the CDR3 reads TGTGCCAGCAGTTTCCAGAACTATGGCTACACCTTC. This codes for CASSFQNYGYTF.

The chain uses TRBV1 and TRBJ2-1; the table's TRBD2 call for D was not verified on the DNA. TRBV1 is assigned pseudogene status. The length of the CDR3 is 16 residues. CDR3 sequence: CTSSHSGNLSYNEQFF. The CDR3 region has the DNA TGCACCAGCAGCCACAGCGGGAACCTTTCCTACAATGAGCAGTTCTTC.